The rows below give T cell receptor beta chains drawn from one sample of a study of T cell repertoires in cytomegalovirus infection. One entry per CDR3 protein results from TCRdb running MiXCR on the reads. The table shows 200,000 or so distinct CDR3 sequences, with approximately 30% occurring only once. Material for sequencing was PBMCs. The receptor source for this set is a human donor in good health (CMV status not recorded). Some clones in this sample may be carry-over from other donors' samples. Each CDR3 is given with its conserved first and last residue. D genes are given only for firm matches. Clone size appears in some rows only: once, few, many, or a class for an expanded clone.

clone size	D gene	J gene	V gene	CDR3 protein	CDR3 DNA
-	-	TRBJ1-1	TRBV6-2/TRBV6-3	CASSFLGSYQAFF	TGTGCCAGCAGCTTCTTGGGCAGTTACCAAGCTTTCTTT
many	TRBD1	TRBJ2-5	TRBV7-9	CASSSTGGAETQYF	TGTGCCAGCAGCTCGACAGGGGGAGCAGAGACCCAGTACTTC
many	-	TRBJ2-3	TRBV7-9	CASSLSGVNGATTRDTQYF	TGTGCCAGCAGCTTGTCAGGGGTTAACGGGGCCACAACGCGAGATACGCAGTATTTT
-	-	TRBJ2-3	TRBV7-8	CASSLLRGDTDTQYF	TGTGCCAGCAGCTTACTGAGGGGAGACACAGATACGCAGTATTTT
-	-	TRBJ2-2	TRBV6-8	CASSLIRVGGVNTGELFF	TGTGCCAGCAGCTTGATCCGAGTGGGCGGGGTGAACACCGGGGAGCTGTTTTTT
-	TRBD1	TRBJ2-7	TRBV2	CASSPGQGVQQYF	TGTGCCAGCAGTCCGGGACAGGGCGTTCAGCAGTACTTC
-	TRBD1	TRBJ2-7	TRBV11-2	CASSSTGTGYEQYF	TGTGCCAGCAGCTCGACCGGGACAGGCTACGAGCAGTACTTC
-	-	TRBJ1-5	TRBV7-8	CASSSRSRGYSNQPQHF	TGTGCCAGCAGCTCCCGGAGCAGGGGCTATAGCAATCAGCCCCAGCATTTT
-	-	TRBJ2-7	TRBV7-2	CASSLDDSYEQYF	TGTGCCAGCAGCTTGGACGACTCCTACGAGCAGTACTTC
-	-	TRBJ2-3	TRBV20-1	CSARDLGGRFTDTQYF	TGCAGTGCTAGAGATCTCGGTGGTAGATTCACAGATACGCAGTATTTT
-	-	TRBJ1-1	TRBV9	CASSAPGARSTEAFF	TGTGCCAGCAGCGCCCCAGGGGCGCGGAGCACTGAAGCTTTCTTT
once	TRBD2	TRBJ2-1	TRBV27	CASRHQSSGGPHNEQFF	TGTGCCAGTAGACACCAGTCGAGCGGGGGGCCCCACAATGAGCAGTTCTTC
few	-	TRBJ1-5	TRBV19	CASSDEPDPLHQPQHF	TGTGCCAGTAGCGACGAACCCGACCCACTCCATCAGCCCCAGCATTTT
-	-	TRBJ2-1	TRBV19	CASSMGLINEQFF	TGTGCCAGTAGTATGGGCCTGATCAATGAGCAGTTCTTC
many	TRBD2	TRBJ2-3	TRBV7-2	CASSSSGGAGDTQYF	TGTGCCAGCAGCTCTAGCGGGGGGGCGGGAGATACGCAGTATTTT
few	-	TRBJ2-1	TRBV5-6	CASSLGGYGNEQFF	TGTGCCAGCAGCTTGGGGGGCTACGGTAATGAGCAGTTCTTC
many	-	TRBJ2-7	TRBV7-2	CASSLDWTYEQYF	TGTGCCAGCAGCTTAGATTGGACCTACGAGCAGTACTTC
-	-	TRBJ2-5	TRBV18	CASSPPTRRLPETQYF	TGTGCCAGCTCACCACCGACCAGGAGGCTGCCAGAGACCCAGTACTTC
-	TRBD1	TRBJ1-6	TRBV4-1	CASSQGDRGNSPLHF	TGCGCCAGCAGCCAAGGCGACAGGGGTAATTCACCCCTCCACTTT
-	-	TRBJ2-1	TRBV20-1	CSANDERVYNEQFF	TGCAGTGCAAACGACGAGCGGGTTTACAATGAGCAGTTCTTC
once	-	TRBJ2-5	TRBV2	CASGVSPRETQYF	TGTGCCAGCGGCGTTAGCCCGAGGGAGACCCAGTACTTC
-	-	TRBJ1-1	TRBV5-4	CASSFEGRGTEAFF	TGTGCCAGCAGCTTTGAGGGGCGAGGCACTGAAGCTTTCTTT
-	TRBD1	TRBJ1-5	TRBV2	CATAEDRVNQPQHF	TGTGCCACCGCCGAGGACAGGGTCAATCAGCCCCAGCATTTT
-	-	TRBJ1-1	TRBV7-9	CASSLAGVSNEAFF	TGTGCCAGCAGCTTAGCAGGGGTGAGCAATGAAGCTTTCTTT
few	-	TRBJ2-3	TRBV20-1	CSARAAASVDTQYF	TGCAGTGCCCGAGCGGCAGCTTCCGTGGATACGCAGTATTTT
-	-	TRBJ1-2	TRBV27	CASSQTGYGYTF	TGTGCCAGCAGTCAGACAGGATATGGCTACACCTTC
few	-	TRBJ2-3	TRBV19	CASSLVRASTDTQYF	TGTGCCAGTAGCCTTGTCCGGGCTAGCACAGATACGCAGTATTTT
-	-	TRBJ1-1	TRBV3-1	CASNAPNTEAFF	TGTGCCAGCAACGCGCCGAACACTGAAGCTTTCTTT
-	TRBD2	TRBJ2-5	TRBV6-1	CASTRLAGFQETQYF	TGTGCCAGCACCCGACTAGCGGGGTTCCAAGAGACCCAGTACTTC
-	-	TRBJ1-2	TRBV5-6	CASSFELFNYGYTF	TGTGCCAGCAGCTTCGAGTTGTTTAACTATGGCTACACCTTC
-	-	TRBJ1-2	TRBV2	CASSRGYGYTF	TGTGCCAGCAGCCGGGGGTATGGCTACACCTTC
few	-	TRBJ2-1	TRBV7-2	CASSRGGAWEQFF	TGTGCCAGCAGCCGAGGGGGGGCCTGGGAGCAGTTCTTC
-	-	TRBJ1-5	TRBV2	CASSEIRTVNQPQHF	TGTGCCAGCAGTGAAATAAGGACAGTTAATCAGCCCCAGCATTTT
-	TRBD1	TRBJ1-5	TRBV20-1	CSALQGDQPQHF	TGCAGTGCTTTACAGGGGGATCAGCCCCAGCATTTT
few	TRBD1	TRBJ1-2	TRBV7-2	CASSLVDRGGYTF	TGTGCCAGCAGCTTAGTCGACAGGGGTGGCTACACCTTC
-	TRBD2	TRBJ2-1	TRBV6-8	CASSGSSGVNYNEQFF	TGTGCCAGCAGTGGCTCTAGCGGGGTGAACTACAATGAGCAGTTCTTC
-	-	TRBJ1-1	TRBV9	CASSPSGGQSEAFF	TGTGCCAGCAGCCCCTCCGGCGGGCAGTCCGAAGCTTTCTTT
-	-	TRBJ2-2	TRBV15	CATSSGGWGQYTGELFF	TGTGCCACCAGCAGTGGGGGGTGGGGACAATACACCGGGGAGCTGTTTTTT
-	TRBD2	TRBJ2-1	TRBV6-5	CASSYAGGDEQFF	TGTGCCAGCAGTTACGCGGGGGGCGATGAGCAGTTCTTC
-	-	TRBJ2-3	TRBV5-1	CASSLRGLSTDTQYF	TGCGCCAGCAGCTTGAGGGGTTTATCCACAGATACGCAGTATTTT
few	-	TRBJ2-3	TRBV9	CASSVVGGGTDTQYF	TGTGCCAGCAGCGTAGTGGGGGGCGGGACAGATACGCAGTATTTT
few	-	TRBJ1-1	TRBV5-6	CASSPDRDIRLEAFF	TGTGCCAGCAGCCCAGATCGGGACATCCGTCTGGAGGCTTTCTTT
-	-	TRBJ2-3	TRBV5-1	CASQRQATDTQYF	TGCGCCAGCCAAAGACAAGCCACAGATACGCAGTATTTT
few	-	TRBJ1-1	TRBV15	CATSRERTEEAFF	TGTGCCACCAGCAGAGAACGGACAGAAGAAGCTTTCTTT
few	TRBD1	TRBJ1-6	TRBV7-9	CAILSGTGDSPLHF	TGTGCCATACTCTCGGGGACAGGGGACTCACCCCTCCACTTT
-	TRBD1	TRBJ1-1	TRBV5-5	CASSPSTGANTEAFF	TGTGCCAGCAGCCCATCGACAGGGGCGAACACTGAAGCTTTCTTT
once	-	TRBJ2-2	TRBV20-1	CSARDRMTANTGELFF	TGCAGTGCTAGAGATCGAATGACAGCGAACACCGGGGAGCTGTTTTTT
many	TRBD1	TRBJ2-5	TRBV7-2	CASSSGQGDAETQYF	TGTGCCAGCAGCTCAGGACAGGGTGACGCAGAGACCCAGTACTTC
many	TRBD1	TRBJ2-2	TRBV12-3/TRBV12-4	CASSPPRTGGAGELFF	TGTGCCAGCAGTCCCCCCAGGACAGGTGGAGCCGGGGAGCTGTTTTTT
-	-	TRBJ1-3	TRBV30	CAWSVGNTIYF	TGTGCCTGGAGTGTCGGAAACACCATATATTTT
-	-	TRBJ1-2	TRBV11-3	CASSLGGTTDYTF	TGTGCCAGCAGCTTAGGTGGCACGACCGACTACACCTTC
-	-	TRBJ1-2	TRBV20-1	CSARDRVTGGYTF	TGCAGTGCTAGAGATCGGGTCACCGGGGGCTACACCTTC
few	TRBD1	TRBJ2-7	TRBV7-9	CASSLGTGGEQYF	TGTGCCAGCAGCTTGGGGACAGGAGGCGAGCAGTACTTC
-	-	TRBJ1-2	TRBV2	CASSGWGGDGYTF	TGTGCCAGCAGCGGTTGGGGTGGCGATGGCTACACCTTC